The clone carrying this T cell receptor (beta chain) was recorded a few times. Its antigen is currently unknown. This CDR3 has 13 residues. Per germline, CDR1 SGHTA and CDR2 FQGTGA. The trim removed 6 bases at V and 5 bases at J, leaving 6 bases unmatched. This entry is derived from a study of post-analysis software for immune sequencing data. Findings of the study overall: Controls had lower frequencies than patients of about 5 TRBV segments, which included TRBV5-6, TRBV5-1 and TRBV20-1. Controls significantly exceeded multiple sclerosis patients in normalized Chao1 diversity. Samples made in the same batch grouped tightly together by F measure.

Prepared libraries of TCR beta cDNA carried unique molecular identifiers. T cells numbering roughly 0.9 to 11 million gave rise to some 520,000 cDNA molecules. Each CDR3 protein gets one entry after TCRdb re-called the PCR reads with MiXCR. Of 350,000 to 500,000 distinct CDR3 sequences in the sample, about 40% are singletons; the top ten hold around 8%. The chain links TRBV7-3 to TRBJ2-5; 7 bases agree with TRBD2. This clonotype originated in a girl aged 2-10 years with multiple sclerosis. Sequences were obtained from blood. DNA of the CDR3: TGTGCCAGCAGTCCAGCGGGACGGGAGACCCAGTACTTC. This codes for CASSPAGRETQYF.